This T cell receptor beta chain stems from a study of T cell responses to AZD1222 COVID-19 vaccine. Clones were sequenced by immunoSEQ multiplex PCR, and TCRdb holds only the in-frame ones, with some missing. The sample lists around 170,000 clones, approximately 91% occurring once. Trimming left V 3 bases short and J 6 bases short, with 9 bases between. In germline, CDR1 is LGHNT, CDR2 FRNRAP. This CDR3 has 13 residues. With regard to this clone: No antigen is known for it.

Broader study findings: Spike-specific TCR breadth and depth both grew after two AZD1222 doses. All repertoire sampling was performed exclusively after the peak T cell response.

The TCR was taken from an adult in good health. The specimen comprised peripheral blood, sampled on day 0 of AZD1222 vaccination. The V gene is TRBV12-5, the J gene TRBJ1-5; D is unresolved. The CDR3 sequence is CASGFGGGQPQHF. The DNA of the CDR3 is TGTGCTAGTGGTTTTGGAGGCGGTCAGCCCCAGCATTTT. The variable domain in full, with the rest retrieved from reference TRBV12-5 and TRBJ1-5, is DARVTQTPRHKVTEMGQEVTMRCQPILGHNTVFWYRQTMMQGLELLAYFRNRAPLDDSGMPKDRFSAEMPDATLATLKIQPSEPRDSAVYFCASGFGGGQPQHFGDGTRLSIL.